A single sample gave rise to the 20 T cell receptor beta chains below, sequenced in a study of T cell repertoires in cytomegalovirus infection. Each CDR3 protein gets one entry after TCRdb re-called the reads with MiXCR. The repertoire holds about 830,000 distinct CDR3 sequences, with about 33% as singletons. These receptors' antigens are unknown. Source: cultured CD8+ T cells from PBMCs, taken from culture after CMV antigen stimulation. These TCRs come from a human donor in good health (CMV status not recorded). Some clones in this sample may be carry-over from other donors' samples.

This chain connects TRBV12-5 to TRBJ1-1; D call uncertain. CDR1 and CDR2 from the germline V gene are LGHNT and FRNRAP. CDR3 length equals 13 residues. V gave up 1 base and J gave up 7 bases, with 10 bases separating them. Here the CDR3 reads CASGLGERSEAFF. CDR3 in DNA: TGTGCTAGTGGTTTGGGTGAGCGGAGTGAAGCTTTCTTT.

Here the CDR3 reads CATSARPGLTLFNQPQHF. As DNA, the CDR3 is TGTGCCACCAGTGCGAGACCGGGACTCACACTCTTCAATCAGCCCCAGCATTTT. The rearrangement uses TRBV24-1 and TRBJ1-5, with D perhaps TRBD1 (5 bases). The germline gives CDR1 KGHDR, CDR2 SFDVKD. The V end was cut by 5 bases, the J end by 3 bases, with 22 bases between. The CDR3 spans 18 residues.

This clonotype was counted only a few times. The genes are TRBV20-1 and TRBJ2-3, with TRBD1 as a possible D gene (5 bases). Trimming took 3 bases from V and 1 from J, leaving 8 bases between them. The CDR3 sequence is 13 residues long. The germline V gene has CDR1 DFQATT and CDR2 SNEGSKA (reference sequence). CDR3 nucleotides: TGCAGTGCTAGGCCCAGGGGCACAGATACGCAGTATTTT. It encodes CSARPRGTDTQYF.

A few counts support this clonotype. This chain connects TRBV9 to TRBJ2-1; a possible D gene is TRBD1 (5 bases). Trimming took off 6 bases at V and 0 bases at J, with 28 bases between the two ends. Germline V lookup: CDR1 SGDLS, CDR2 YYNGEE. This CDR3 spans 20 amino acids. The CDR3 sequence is CASNGHPWANYTSSYNEQFF. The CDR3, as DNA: TGTGCCAGCAACGGACACCCCTGGGCTAATTATACGAGCTCCTACAATGAGCAGTTCTTC.

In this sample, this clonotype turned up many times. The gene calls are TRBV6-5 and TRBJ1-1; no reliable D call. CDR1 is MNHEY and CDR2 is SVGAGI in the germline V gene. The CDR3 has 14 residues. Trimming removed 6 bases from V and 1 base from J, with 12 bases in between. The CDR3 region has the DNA TGTGCCAGCAGGATCGCGGAGGGGAACACTGAAGCTTTCTTT. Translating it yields CASRIAEGNTEAFF.

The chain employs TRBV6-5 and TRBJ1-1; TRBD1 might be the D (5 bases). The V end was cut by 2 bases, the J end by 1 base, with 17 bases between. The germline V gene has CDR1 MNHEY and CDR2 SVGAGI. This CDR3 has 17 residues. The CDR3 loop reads CASSYLFGGLRNTEAFF. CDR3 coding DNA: TGTGCCAGCAGTTACCTCTTTGGGGGATTGAGGAACACTGAAGCTTTCTTT.

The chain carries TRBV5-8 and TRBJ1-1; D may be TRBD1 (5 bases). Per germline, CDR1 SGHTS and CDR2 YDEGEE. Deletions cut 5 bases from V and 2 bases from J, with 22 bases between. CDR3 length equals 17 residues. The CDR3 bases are TGTGCCAGCAGTTTGCGGGCAGGGAGGGGATATAACACTGAAGCTTTCTTT. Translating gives CASSLRAGRGYNTEAFF.

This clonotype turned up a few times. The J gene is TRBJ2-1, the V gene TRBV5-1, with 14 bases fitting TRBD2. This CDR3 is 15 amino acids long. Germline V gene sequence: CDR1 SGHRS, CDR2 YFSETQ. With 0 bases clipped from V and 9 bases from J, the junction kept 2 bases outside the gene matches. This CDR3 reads CASSLGGLAGVEQFF. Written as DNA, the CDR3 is TGCGCCAGCAGCTTGGGGGGACTAGCGGGGGTTGAGCAGTTCTTC.

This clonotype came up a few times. The CDR3 sequence is CASTIGKKGLAGGQETQYF. Here the CDR3 DNA reads TGTGCCAGCACCATAGGAAAAAAGGGACTAGCGGGGGGGCAAGAGACCCAGTACTTC. This rearrangement joins TRBV11-2 to TRBJ2-5; 16 bases are shared with TRBD2. The V gene end was trimmed by 7 bases and the J gene end by 2 bases; junction bases not matched to a gene: 13. The length of the CDR3 is 19 residues. Germline lookup yields CDR1 SGHAT and CDR2 FQNNGV.

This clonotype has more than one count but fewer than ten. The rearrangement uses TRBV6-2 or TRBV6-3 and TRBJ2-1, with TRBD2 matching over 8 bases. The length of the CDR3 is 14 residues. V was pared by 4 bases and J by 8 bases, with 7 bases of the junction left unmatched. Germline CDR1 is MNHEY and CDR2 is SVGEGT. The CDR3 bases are TGTGCCAGCAGTTCTGATAGCGGGGTCTATGAGCAGTTCTTC. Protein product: CASSSDSGVYEQFF.

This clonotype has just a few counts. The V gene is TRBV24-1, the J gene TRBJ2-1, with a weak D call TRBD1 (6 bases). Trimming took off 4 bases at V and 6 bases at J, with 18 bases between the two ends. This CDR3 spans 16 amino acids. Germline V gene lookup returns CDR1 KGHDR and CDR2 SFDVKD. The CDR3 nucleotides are TGTGCCACCAGTGACCCCAGGGGTGAGCCCGTCAATGAGCAGTTCTTC. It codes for CATSDPRGEPVNEQFF.

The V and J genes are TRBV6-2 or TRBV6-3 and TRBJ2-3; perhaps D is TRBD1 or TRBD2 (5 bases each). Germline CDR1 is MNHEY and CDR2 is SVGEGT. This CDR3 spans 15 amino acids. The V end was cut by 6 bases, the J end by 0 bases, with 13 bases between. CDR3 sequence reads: CASSSGTRSTDTQYF. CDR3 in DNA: TGTGCCAGCAGCTCCGGGACGAGGAGCACAGATACGCAGTATTTT.

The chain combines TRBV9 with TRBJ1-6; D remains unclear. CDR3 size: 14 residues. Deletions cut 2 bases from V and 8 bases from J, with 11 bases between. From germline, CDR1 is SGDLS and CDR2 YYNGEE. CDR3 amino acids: CASSVRDIDSPLHF. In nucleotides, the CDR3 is TGTGCCAGCAGCGTCCGGGATATCGATTCACCCCTCCACTTT. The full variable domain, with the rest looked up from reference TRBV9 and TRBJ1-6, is DSGVTQTPKHLITATGQRVTLRCSPRSGDLSVYWYQQSLDQGLQFLIQYYNGEERAKGNILERFSAQQFPDLHSELNLSSLELGDSALYFCASSVRDIDSPLHFGNGTRLTVT.

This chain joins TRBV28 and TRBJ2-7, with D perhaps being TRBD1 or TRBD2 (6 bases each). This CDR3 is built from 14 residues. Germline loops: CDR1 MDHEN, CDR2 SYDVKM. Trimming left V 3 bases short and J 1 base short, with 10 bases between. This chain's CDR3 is CASSFRGESYEQYV. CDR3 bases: TGTGCCAGCAGTTTTAGGGGGGAGTCCTACGAGCAGTACGTC.

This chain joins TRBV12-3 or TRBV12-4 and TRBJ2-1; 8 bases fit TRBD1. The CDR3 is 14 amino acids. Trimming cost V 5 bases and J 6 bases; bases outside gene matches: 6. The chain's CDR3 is CASSTTDRGNEQFF. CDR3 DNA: TGTGCCAGCAGTACCACTGACAGGGGCAATGAGCAGTTCTTC.

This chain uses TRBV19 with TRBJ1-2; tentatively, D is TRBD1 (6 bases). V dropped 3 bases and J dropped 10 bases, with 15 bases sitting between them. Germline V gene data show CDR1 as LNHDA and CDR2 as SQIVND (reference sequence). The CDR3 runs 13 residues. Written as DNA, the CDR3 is TGTGCCAGTAGTATCGACAGGACGGGGGACTACACCTTC. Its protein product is CASSIDRTGDYTF.

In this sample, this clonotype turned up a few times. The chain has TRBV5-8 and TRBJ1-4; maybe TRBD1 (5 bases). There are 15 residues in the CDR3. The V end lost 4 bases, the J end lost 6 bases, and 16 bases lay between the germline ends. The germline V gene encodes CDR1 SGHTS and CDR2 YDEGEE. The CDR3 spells CASSDAQVSHEKLFF. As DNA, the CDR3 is TGTGCCAGCAGCGACGCACAGGTGTCGCATGAAAAACTGTTTTTT.

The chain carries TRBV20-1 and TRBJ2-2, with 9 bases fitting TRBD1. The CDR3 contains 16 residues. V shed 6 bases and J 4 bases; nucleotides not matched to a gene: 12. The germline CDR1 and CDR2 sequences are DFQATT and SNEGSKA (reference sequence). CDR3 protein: CSARERGQGLTGELFF. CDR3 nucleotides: TGCAGTGCACGAGAGAGGGGACAGGGCCTCACCGGGGAGCTGTTTTTT.

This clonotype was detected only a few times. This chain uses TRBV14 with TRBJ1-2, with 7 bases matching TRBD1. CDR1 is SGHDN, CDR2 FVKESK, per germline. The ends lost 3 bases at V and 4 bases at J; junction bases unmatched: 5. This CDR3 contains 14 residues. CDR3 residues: CASSQDRPIYGYTF. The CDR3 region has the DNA TGTGCCAGCAGCCAGGACAGGCCGATCTATGGCTACACCTTC.

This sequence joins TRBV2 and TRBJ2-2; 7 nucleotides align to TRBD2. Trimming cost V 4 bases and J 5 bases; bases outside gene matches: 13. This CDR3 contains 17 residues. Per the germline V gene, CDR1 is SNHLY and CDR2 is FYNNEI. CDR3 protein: CASSGAYRDYFTGELFF. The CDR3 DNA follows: TGTGCCAGCAGTGGGGCTTACCGGGACTACTTTACCGGGGAGCTGTTTTTT.